This TCR beta chain was observed in a study of T cell responses to AZD1222 COVID-19 vaccine. Study observations and caveats: The number of AZD1222 recipients seropositive at baseline was only six. Reportedly, nearly half of unique spike TCRs recognized epitopes outside B.1.351/B.1.1.7 mutations.

Here immunoSEQ multiplex PCR was the method, and the copy in TCRdb shows in-frame clones only, minus some. This sample has around 100,000 clones; just under 90% occur once, and the top ten carry 2.5% to 4%. J gave up 4 bases and V 7 bases, and 17 bases lay outside the gene matches. The CDR3 is made up of 17 amino acids. This clone appeared once. As yet, its antigen is unknown. This rearrangement joins TRBV5-3 to TRBJ1-5; 7 nucleotides agree with TRBD1. TRBV5-3 is an ORF, with its function uncertain. This specimen consisted of peripheral blood, obtained on day 0 of AZD1222 vaccination. The origin of this receptor is an adult in good health. This CDR3 is CARVLTGLRVTNQPQHF. DNA for the CDR3: TGTGCCAGAGTCTTGACAGGGCTGAGGGTAACAAATCAGCCCCAGCATTTT.